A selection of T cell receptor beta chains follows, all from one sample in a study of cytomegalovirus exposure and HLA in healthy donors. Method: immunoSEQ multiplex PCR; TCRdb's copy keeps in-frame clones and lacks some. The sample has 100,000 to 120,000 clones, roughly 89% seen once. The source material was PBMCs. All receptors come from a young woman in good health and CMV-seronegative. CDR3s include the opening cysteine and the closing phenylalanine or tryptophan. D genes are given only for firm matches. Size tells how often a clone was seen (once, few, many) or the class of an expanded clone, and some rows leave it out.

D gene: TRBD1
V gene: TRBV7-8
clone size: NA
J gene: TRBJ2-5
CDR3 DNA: TGTGCCAGCAGCTCTCACCGGGACAGGGGACAAGAGACCCAGTACTTC
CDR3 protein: CASSSHRDRGQETQYF

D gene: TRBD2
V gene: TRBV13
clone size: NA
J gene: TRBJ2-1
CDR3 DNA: TGTGCCAGCAGCTTACGGACTAGCGGGAAGGATGAGCAGTTCTTC
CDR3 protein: CASSLRTSGKDEQFF

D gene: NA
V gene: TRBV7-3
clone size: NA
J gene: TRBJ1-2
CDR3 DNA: TGTGCCAGCAGCTTAAACCCGGGAAACTATGGCTACACCTTC
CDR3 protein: CASSLNPGNYGYTF

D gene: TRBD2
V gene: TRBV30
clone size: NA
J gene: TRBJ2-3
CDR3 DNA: TGTGCCTGGGCGGGGATAGCGGGTACAGATACGCAGTATTTT
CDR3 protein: CAWAGIAGTDTQYF

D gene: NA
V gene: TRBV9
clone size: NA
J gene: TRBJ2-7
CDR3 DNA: TGTGCCAGCAGCGTAGGCCCAGGGCTTTCCTACGAGCAGTACTTC
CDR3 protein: CASSVGPGLSYEQYF

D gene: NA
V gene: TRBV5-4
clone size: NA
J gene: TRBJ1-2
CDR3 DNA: TGTGCCAGCACCCTCCCCCCACTTGGCTACACCTTC
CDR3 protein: CASTLPPLGYTF

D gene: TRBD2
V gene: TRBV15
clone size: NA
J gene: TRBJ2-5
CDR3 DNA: TGTGCCACCAGCAGAGATGGTGGCGGGGGGGGCGAAGAGACCCAGTACTTC
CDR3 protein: CATSRDGGGGGEETQYF

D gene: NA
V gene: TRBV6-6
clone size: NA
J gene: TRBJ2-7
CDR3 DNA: TGTGCCAGCAGTTCTGACAGCTACGAGCAGTACTTC
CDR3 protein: CASSSDSYEQYF

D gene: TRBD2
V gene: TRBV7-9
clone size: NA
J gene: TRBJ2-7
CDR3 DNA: TGTGCCAGCAGCTTGACTAGCGGGGGGGCCTACGAGCAGTACTTC
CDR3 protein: CASSLTSGGAYEQYF

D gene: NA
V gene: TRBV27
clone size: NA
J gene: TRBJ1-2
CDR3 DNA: TGTGCCAGCACCGACGGGTCCTCTCTAACCGGCTACACCTTC
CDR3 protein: CASTDGSSLTGYTF

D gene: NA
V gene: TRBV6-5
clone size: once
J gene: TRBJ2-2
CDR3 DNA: TGTGCCAGCAGGGGTACTAGCCGAGCCGGGGAGCTGTTTTTT
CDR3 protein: CASRGTSRAGELFF

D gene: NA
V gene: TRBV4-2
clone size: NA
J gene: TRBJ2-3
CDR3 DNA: TGTGCCAGCAGCCAAGTAGGGGAAGGAGGGACAGATACGCAGTATTTT
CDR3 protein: CASSQVGEGGTDTQYF

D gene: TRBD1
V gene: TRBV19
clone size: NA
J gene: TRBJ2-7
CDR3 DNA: TGTGCCAGTAGTAAGGACAGGGCCTACGAGCAGTACTTC
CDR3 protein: CASSKDRAYEQYF

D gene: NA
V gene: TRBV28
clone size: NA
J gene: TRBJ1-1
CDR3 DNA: TGTGCCAGCAGCCCCAGGGGTTCTGAAGCTTTCTTT
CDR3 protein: CASSPRGSEAFF

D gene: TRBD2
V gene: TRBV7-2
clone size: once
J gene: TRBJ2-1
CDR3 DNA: TGTGCCAGCAGCCCGTATGCGGGAGGGCCCCACAATGAGCAGTTCTTC
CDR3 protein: CASSPYAGGPHNEQFF

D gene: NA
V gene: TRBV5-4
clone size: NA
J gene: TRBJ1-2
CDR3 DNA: TGTGCCAGCAGCTTAGATCAGGGAGGCTATGGCTACACCTTC
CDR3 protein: CASSLDQGGYGYTF

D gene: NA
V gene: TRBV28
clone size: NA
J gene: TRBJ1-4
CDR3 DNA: TGTGCCAGCAGTTCCGTCGGTGGAGACGGGGAAAAACTGTTTTTT
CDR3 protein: CASSSVGGDGEKLFF

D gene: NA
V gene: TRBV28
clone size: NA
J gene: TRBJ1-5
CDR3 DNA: TGTGCCAGCAGGAGGAGGCCGATATATAGCAATCAGCCCCAGCATTTT
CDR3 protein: CASRRRPIYSNQPQHF

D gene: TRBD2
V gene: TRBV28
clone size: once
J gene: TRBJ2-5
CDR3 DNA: TGTGCCAGCAGTTTAAGGGTTTCAAGCGGGGGGGCCGGTGAGACCCAGTACTTC
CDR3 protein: CASSLRVSSGGAGETQYF

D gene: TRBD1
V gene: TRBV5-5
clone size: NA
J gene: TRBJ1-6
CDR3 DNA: TGTGCCAGCAGCTTGGCCGGGACAGCCTATAATTCACCCCTCCACTTT
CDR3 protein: CASSLAGTAYNSPLHF

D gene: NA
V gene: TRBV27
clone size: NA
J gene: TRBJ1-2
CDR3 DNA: TGTGCCAGCAGTTTATTAACAGGGAACTATGGCTACACCTTC
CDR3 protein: CASSLLTGNYGYTF

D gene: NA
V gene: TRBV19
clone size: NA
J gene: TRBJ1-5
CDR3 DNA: TGTGCCAGTAGTTATAGCAATCAGCCCCAGCATTTT
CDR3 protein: CASSYSNQPQHF

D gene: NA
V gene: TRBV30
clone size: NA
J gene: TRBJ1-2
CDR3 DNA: TGTGCCTGGAGTATCCGCAGTAACTATGGCTACACCTTC
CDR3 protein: CAWSIRSNYGYTF

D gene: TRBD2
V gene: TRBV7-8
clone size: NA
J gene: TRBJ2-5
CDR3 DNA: TGTGCCAGCAGCTTAGCTCCAGCGGGGGAGTCGACGACCCAGTACTTC
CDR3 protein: CASSLAPAGESTTQYF

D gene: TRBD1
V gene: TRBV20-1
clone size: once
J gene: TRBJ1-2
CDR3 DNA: TGCAGTACAGGGGTGAGGGGCTACACCTTC
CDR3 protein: CSTGVRGYTF

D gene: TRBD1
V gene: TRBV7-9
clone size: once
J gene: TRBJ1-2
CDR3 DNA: TGTGCCAGCAGGACAGGGTTGGGTGGCTACACCTTC
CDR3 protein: CASRTGLGGYTF

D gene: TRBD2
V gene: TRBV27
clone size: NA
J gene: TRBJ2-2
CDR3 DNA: TGTGCCAGCAGTACGATGGCTCTAGCGGGACTAACCGGGGAGCTGTTTTTT
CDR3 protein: CASSTMALAGLTGELFF

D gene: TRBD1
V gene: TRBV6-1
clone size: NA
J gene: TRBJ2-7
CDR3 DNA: TGTGCCAGCGACCGAGGGGGCGCAATCAACGAGCAGTACTTC
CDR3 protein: CASDRGGAINEQYF